This T cell receptor beta chain came from a study of blood T cell repertoires in COVID-19. Background on the study: Samples came from the United States, Italy and Spain, spanning acute and convalescent COVID-19. Sources were T cells, B-cell-depleted T cells, or PBMCs; the material itself was cDNA or gDNA.

The length of the CDR3 is 15 residues. Germline V lookup: CDR1 SGDLS, CDR2 YYNGEE. Trimming removed 4 bases at V and 7 bases at J, with 21 bases between. Original handling: Quantification of nucleated cells was approximated via reference gene primer amplification. Assay: immunoSEQ multiplex PCR; the TCRdb copy retains only in-frame clones and omits some. That table gives V, J and clone size, and the DNA gave D and trimming. This sample carries 400,000 or so clones, around nine tenths of them seen once, and the ten largest clones take around 2.9%. The receptor's source is a human donor in a cohort sampled during active COVID-19. Specimen: peripheral blood. V usage is TRBV9 and J usage is TRBJ2-7; D is unclear. CDR3 in amino acids: CASSLSDNPTVEQYF. The CDR3 DNA is TGTGCCAGCAGCCTTAGTGATAATCCTACGGTGGAGCAGTACTTC. The variable domain in full, with the rest retrieved from reference TRBV9 and TRBJ2-7, is DSGVTQTPKHLITATGQRVTLRCSPRSGDLSVYWYQQSLDQGLQFLIQYYNGEERAKGNILERFSAQQFPDLHSELNLSSLELGDSALYFCASSLSDNPTVEQYFGPGTRLTVT.